This entry lists 31 T cell receptor beta chains sequenced from one sample in a study of CD8+ T cells in alopecia areata. Isolated RNA was reverse transcribed into cDNA used as the sequencing template. The data were produced by immunoSEQ multiplex PCR, yet TCRdb's version contains in-frame clones alone and is incomplete. Of over 250,000 clones in the sample, roughly 60% were seen once. The sample's treatment: oral pan-JAK inhibitor, 5-10 mg twice daily. Sample: CD4+ T cells sorted from blood, taken at week 52, from a patient treated with tofacitinib. Receptors originate from a human donor with alopecia areata.

This chain links TRBV10-3 with TRBJ2-7; D is ambiguous. V was trimmed by 5 bases and J by 0 bases, leaving 17 bases between them. This CDR3 comprises 16 residues. CDR1 and CDR2 (germline): ENHRY, SYGVKD. The CDR3 protein is CAISPGPYSASYEQYF. The CDR3 nucleotides read TGTGCCATCAGTCCCGGGCCTTACTCCGCCTCCTACGAGCAGTACTTC.

The chain carries TRBV5-1 and TRBJ2-7, with D possibly TRBD1 on 6 matching bases. Germline V gene lookup returns CDR1 SGHRS and CDR2 YFSETQ. This CDR3 has 17 amino acids. With 0 bases removed from V and 4 bases from J, the gap between germline ends came to 20 bases. In DNA form, the CDR3 reads TGCGCCAGCAGCTTGGGCCCAACAGGGAAGGATAGGTACGAGCAGTACTTC. This codes for CASSLGPTGKDRYEQYF.

This rearrangement joins TRBV11-2 to TRBJ1-6; D not resolved. The V end was cut by 6 bases, the J end by 7 bases, with 13 bases between. From germline, CDR1 is SGHAT and CDR2 FQNNGV. CDR3 length: 14 residues. This CDR3 reads CASRPPGRNSPLHF. The CDR3 DNA reads TGTGCCAGCAGGCCACCGGGCCGCAATTCACCCCTCCACTTT.

The gene calls are TRBV4-3 and TRBJ1-2, with a possible D match to TRBD1 (6 bases). The CDR3 loop spans 15 amino acids. Germline V gives CDR1 LGHNA, CDR2 YSLEER. V was clipped by 4 bases and J by 2 bases, with 14 bases between them. This chain's CDR3 is CASSPEHRVNYGYTF. As DNA, the CDR3 is TGCGCCAGCAGCCCCGAACACAGGGTGAACTATGGCTACACCTTC.

The V call is TRBV30, the J call TRBJ2-1; 10 bases line up with TRBD1. CDR3 size: 14 residues. Germline V lookup: CDR1 GTSNPN, CDR2 SVGIG (reference sequence). The ends lost 5 bases at V and 6 bases at J; junction bases unmatched: 7. The CDR3: CAWGTGVLFNEQFF. Here the CDR3 DNA reads TGTGCCTGGGGGACAGGGGTTTTATTCAATGAGCAGTTCTTC. Together with reference TRBV30 and TRBJ2-1, the CDR3 gives the full variable domain: SQTIHQWPATLVQPVGSPLSLECTVEGTSNPNLYWYRQAAGRGLQLLFYSVGIGQISSEVPQNLSASRPQDRQFILSSKKLLLSDSGFYLCAWGTGVLFNEQFFGPGTRLTVL.

The chain uses TRBV6-5 and TRBJ2-5; TRBD1 matches at 9 bases. Per the germline V gene, CDR1 is MNHEY and CDR2 is SVGAGI. The CDR3 has 15 amino acids. After removal of 6 bases from V and 4 bases from J, the junction contained 9 bases not matched to a gene. In DNA, the CDR3 is TGTGCCAGCAGCCCCCGTACAGGGGGCGCAGAGACCCAGTACTTC. Translation: CASSPRTGGAETQYF.

The chain employs TRBV10-3 and TRBJ2-4; weak D call: TRBD1 (6 bases). The CDR3 is 11 residues long. The V and J ends lost 8 bases and 7 bases respectively, with 9 bases between them. Germline values: CDR1 ENHRY, CDR2 SYGVKD. In DNA form, the CDR3 reads TGTGCCATCCGTGGGGGCAACATTCAGTACTTC. Its translation is CAIRGGNIQYF.

The V and J genes are TRBV9 and TRBJ1-6; no definite D call. Deletions cut 0 bases from V and 11 bases from J, with 9 bases between. Per germline, CDR1 SGDLS and CDR2 YYNGEE. The CDR3 is 13 residues long. The CDR3 protein is CASSVDLQAPLHF. DNA for the CDR3: TGTGCCAGCAGCGTAGATTTGCAAGCACCCCTCCACTTT.

The chain is built from TRBV7-3 and TRBJ2-5; 10 positions agree with TRBD2. The CDR3 spans 15 residues. Trimming cost V 1 base and J 5 bases; bases outside gene matches: 4. The germline V gene has CDR1 SGHTA and CDR2 FQGTGA. CDR3 nucleotides: TGTGCCAGCAGCTTAAGAGGGACTAGCGATGAGACCCAGTACTTC. It translates to CASSLRGTSDETQYF. Combining the CDR3 with reference TRBV7-3 and TRBJ2-5 gives the whole variable domain GAGVSQTPSNKVTEKGKYVELRCDPISGHTALYWYRQSLGQGPEFLIYFQGTGAADDSGLPNDRFFAVRPEGSVSTLKIQRTERGDSAVYLCASSLRGTSDETQYFGPGTRLLVL.

This sequence joins TRBV7-9 and TRBJ1-6; tentative D call: TRBD1 (5 bases). The V end was cut by 5 bases, the J end by 5 bases, with 22 bases between. This CDR3 has 18 amino acids. Germline V gene data show CDR1 as SEHNR and CDR2 as FQNEAQ (reference sequence). The CDR3 nucleotides read TGTGCCAGCAGCCCGCAGACAGTCCCCACGAGAAATAATTCACCCCTCCACTTT. It codes for CASSPQTVPTRNNSPLHF.

The chain couples TRBV7-2 to TRBJ2-5, with TRBD2 matching 7 bases. This CDR3 contains 17 residues. Germline V CDR1 and CDR2: SGHTA, FQGNSA. Trimming at V came to 2 bases and at J to 0 bases, leaving 9 bases not matched to a gene. The CDR3 DNA sequence: TGTGCCAGCAGCTTACCGGTCGGGGGACTACACCAAGAGACCCAGTACTTC. Its translation: CASSLPVGGLHQETQYF.

This chain uses TRBV5-1 with TRBJ2-7; 12 bases agree with TRBD2. This CDR3 is built from 13 residues. Germline CDR1 and CDR2: SGHRS and YFSETQ. With V trimmed by 4 bases and J by 7 bases, 3 bases remained unmatched. The CDR3 DNA reads TGCGCCAGCAGCCTAGCGGGGGGGCGTGAGCAGTACTTC. Protein product: CASSLAGGREQYF.

This clone was seen a handful of times. V gene TRBV7-8 combines with J gene TRBJ2-2; D gene uncertain. The CDR3 totals 18 residues. The V gene's germline CDR1 is SGHVS and CDR2 FQNEAQ. V gave up 6 bases and J gave up 0 bases, with 20 bases separating them. CDR3 nucleotides: TGTGCCAGCAGTCCAACAGCTACCTTAATGGCGAACACCGGGGAGCTGTTTTTT. This gives the protein CASSPTATLMANTGELFF.

About this clone itself: At one end the junction does not follow the germline gene, possibly because of a read error. This chain uses TRBV10-1 with TRBJ2-5, with no clear D. From germline, CDR1 is WNHNN and CDR2 SYGVQD (reference sequence). The CDR3 is made up of 13 amino acids. The CDR3 DNA reads as TGCGCCAGCAGTGAGTCTAGCCAAGGGACCCAGTACTTC. This codes for CASSESSQGTQYF.

The chain joins TRBV7-3 to TRBJ2-3; 11 bases line up with TRBD2. V gave up 5 bases and J gave up 1 base; unmatched junction bases: 2. Germline V gene data show CDR1 as SGHTA and CDR2 as FQGTGA. This CDR3 is 15 amino acids long. CDR3 region: CASSLAGGRTDTQYF. The CDR3 DNA is TGTGCCAGCAGCCTAGCGGGGGGCCGCACAGATACGCAGTATTTT.

Written as DNA, the CDR3 is TGCAGCGCCGGGACAGGGAAAGAGACCCAGTACTTC. Translation: CSAGTGKETQYF. V and J are TRBV29-1 and TRBJ2-5; TRBD1 aligns across 9 bases. CDR3 length: 12 amino acids. Germline V gene data show CDR1 as SQVTM and CDR2 as ANQGSEA. V was clipped by 7 bases and J by 3 bases; unmatched bases: 3.

This chain joins TRBV29-1 and TRBJ2-1, with 9 bases that match TRBD2. CDR1 is SQVTM and CDR2 is ANQGSEA in the germline V gene. V was pared by 2 bases and J by 10 bases, with 6 bases of the junction left unmatched. The CDR3 is made up of 13 amino acids. The CDR3 sequence: CSVESSGGIEQFF. The CDR3 nucleotides read TGCAGCGTTGAAAGTAGCGGGGGTATCGAGCAGTTCTTC.

This rearrangement joins TRBV7-2 to TRBJ2-1; 7 bases are shared with TRBD1. Germline CDR1 reads SGHTA; CDR2 reads FQGNSA. The V segment lost 2 bases and the J segment 6 bases; nucleotides outside the gene matches: 1. This CDR3 contains 13 residues. CDR3: CASSLWDSNEQFF. DNA of the CDR3: TGTGCCAGCAGCTTATGGGACAGCAATGAGCAGTTCTTC.

Concerning this clone: Different DNA sequences within this sample yield the same CDR3. The gene calls are TRBV7-9 and TRBJ2-2, with D possibly matching TRBD1 (5 bases). The V gene's germline CDR1 is SEHNR and CDR2 FQNEAQ (reference sequence). The V end was cut by 8 bases, the J end by 5 bases, with 9 bases between. This CDR3 is 12 amino acids long. The CDR3 protein is CASSQGTGELFF. CDR3 coding DNA: TGTGCCAGCTCCCAGGGAACCGGGGAGCTGTTTTTT.

This chain uses TRBV30 with TRBJ1-1; D might be TRBD1 (6 bases). The CDR3 is 14 residues long. V gave up 3 bases and J gave up 1 base, with 12 bases separating them. Germline CDR1 is GTSNPN and CDR2 is SVGIG (reference sequence). CDR3 coding DNA: TGTGCCTGGAGACCGACAGGTCCGAACACTGAAGCTTTCTTT. Translating it yields CAWRPTGPNTEAFF.

V and J are TRBV29-1 and TRBJ2-1; 7 bases line up with TRBD1. CDR1 is SQVTM, CDR2 ANQGSEA, per germline. Losses at the gene ends were 7 bases for V and 4 bases for J; bases not matched to a gene: 10. This CDR3 is 14 amino acids long. CDR3 loop: CSAGTGDRYNEQFF. The CDR3, as DNA: TGCAGCGCCGGAACAGGGGACCGATACAATGAGCAGTTCTTC.

The chain has TRBV30 and TRBJ1-2; D unresolved. Germline assignment: CDR1 GTSNPN and CDR2 SVGIG (reference sequence). The CDR3 consists of 13 residues. V dropped 0 bases and J dropped 2 bases, with 7 bases sitting between them. This chain's CDR3 is CAWSVLRNYGYTF. The CDR3 nucleotides are TGTGCCTGGAGTGTCTTACGAAACTATGGCTACACCTTC.

The chain is built from TRBV29-1 and TRBJ1-6, with D tentatively TRBD1 (5 bases). The germline CDR1 and CDR2 sequences are SQVTM and ANQGSEA. The germline V and J ends were trimmed by 7 bases and 4 bases, with 11 bases remaining between them. The CDR3 totals 13 residues. This CDR3 is CSARDGYNSPLHF. In DNA, the CDR3 is TGCAGCGCACGGGACGGGTATAATTCACCCCTCCACTTT.

V and J are TRBV2 and TRBJ2-2, with TRBD2 as a possible D gene (6 bases). The length of the CDR3 is 12 residues. V was cut by 10 bases and J by 4 bases, with 10 bases left in between. Germline V gives CDR1 SNHLY, CDR2 FYNNEI. CDR3 sequence (DNA): TGTGCCAAAGATAGCGGCACCGGGGAGCTGTTTTTT. This sequence encodes CAKDSGTGELFF.

The rearrangement joins TRBV18 to TRBJ2-5; TRBD1 might be the D (5 bases). Germline CDR1 is KGHSH and CDR2 is LQKENI. The CDR3 contains 15 residues. V was pared by 3 bases and J by 4 bases, with 15 bases between. CDR3 in amino acids: CASSPGFQGRETQYF. In nucleotides, the CDR3 is TGTGCCAGCTCACCTGGGTTCCAGGGTCGAGAGACCCAGTACTTC.

This clone has a single count. The chain is built from TRBV13 and TRBJ1-6, with TRBD1 matching 7 bases. The CDR3 runs to 15 residues. CDR1 is PRHDT, CDR2 FYEKMQ, per germline (reference sequence). The trim removed 5 bases at V and 7 bases at J, leaving 8 bases unmatched. The CDR3 DNA reads TGTGCCAGCAGCGCCTATCAGGGGGGGAATTCACCCCTCCACTTT. It codes for CASSAYQGGNSPLHF.

The gene calls are TRBV19 and TRBJ1-2, with D uncertain. Germline V gives CDR1 LNHDA, CDR2 SQIVND (reference sequence). Trimming stripped 5 bases from V and 3 bases from J, with 7 bases between. This CDR3 is 12 amino acids long. The CDR3 DNA reads as TGTGCCAGTAGTTACCGCGACTATGGCTACACCTTC. It yields the protein CASSYRDYGYTF.

This rearrangement joins TRBV5-1 to TRBJ2-3; TRBD1 matches 10 bases. Trimming cost V 0 bases and J 9 bases; bases outside gene matches: 7. The CDR3 consists of 15 residues. Germline loops: CDR1 SGHRS, CDR2 YFSETQ. CDR3 coding DNA: TGCGCCAGCAGCTTGGAGGGACAGGGGCTGAGAACGCAGTATTTT. Its translation is CASSLEGQGLRTQYF.

The chain has TRBV14 and TRBJ1-2; D is unresolved. The CDR3 covers 12 residues. V was trimmed by 2 bases and J by 8 bases, leaving 9 bases between them. CDR1 is SGHDN, CDR2 FVKESK, per germline. The CDR3 sequence: CASSQTLGGYTF. For the CDR3, the DNA is TGTGCCAGCAGCCAAACCCTCGGGGGCTACACCTTC.

This rearrangement joins TRBV4-2 to TRBJ1-3; tentatively, D is TRBD1 (6 bases). V lost 4 bases to trimming and J lost 0 bases, with 10 bases between them. This CDR3 is 15 amino acids long. CDR1 and CDR2 from the germline V gene are LGHNA and YNFKEQ. The CDR3 reads CASSRLDSSGNTIYF. The CDR3, as DNA: TGTGCCAGCAGCCGATTGGACAGCTCTGGAAACACCATATATTTT.

This sequence joins TRBV6-6 and TRBJ2-5; tentative D call: TRBD2 (5 bases). V lost 3 bases, J lost 6 bases, and 14 bases lay in between. Germline CDR1 is MNHNY and CDR2 is SVGAGI (reference sequence). The CDR3 is made up of 14 amino acids. The CDR3 bases are TGTGCCAGCAGTTATTTGGCAGACGGGAAGACCCAGTACTTC. It encodes CASSYLADGKTQYF.